This passage covers 19 T cell receptor beta chains from one sample sequenced in a study of regulatory T cells in long-lasting Graves disease. Arm-PCR with iRepertoire HTBI primers amplified the CDR3 regions for these TCR beta libraries. MiXCR, run by TCRdb on the multiplex PCR reads, gives a single entry per CDR3 protein. The table has about 610,000 distinct CDR3 sequences, roughly 15% seen once. Time point given: newly diagnosed GD, antithyroid drugs for less than 3 months. RNA from PBMCs was the source of the TCR library. The sample also formed part of further work on T cells in Graves' hyperthyroidism and ophthalmopathy.

Here the sequenced sample was peripheral blood mononuclear cells (PBMCs), taken at new diagnosis, from a patient treated with antithyroid drugs. These receptors all stem from a man aged 18 to 29 with Graves disease.

This clonotype was counted at least ten times. The rearrangement uses TRBV20-1 and TRBJ2-5; D gene uncertain. V was trimmed by 0 bases and J by 4 bases, leaving 9 bases between them. The CDR3 covers 13 residues. The germline V gene has CDR1 DFQATT and CDR2 SNEGSKA (reference sequence). In DNA, the CDR3 is TGCAGTGCTAGAGACGCATATTTAGAGACCCAGTACTTC. This encodes CSARDAYLETQYF.

This clonotype was seen many times. The chain combines TRBV20-1 with TRBJ2-7, with TRBD1 matching 10 bases. This CDR3 is built from 15 residues. CDR1 and CDR2 (germline): DFQATT, SNEGSKA (reference sequence). The CDR3 loop reads CSAIKPGQGIREQYF. CDR3 DNA sequence: TGCAGCGCAATTAAGCCGGGACAGGGGATCCGCGAGCAGTACTTC.

CDR3 DNA: TGTGCCAGCAGCTTAACAGGACAGACGAACTATGGCTACACCTTC. Amino acid sequence: CASSLTGQTNYGYTF. The chain joins TRBV7-2 to TRBJ1-2, with D possibly matching TRBD1 (6 bases). The CDR3 extends over 15 amino acids. Trimming cost V 2 bases and J 2 bases, with 12 bases left between them. Germline V gives CDR1 SGHTA, CDR2 FQGNSA. The complete variable domain, with remaining parts taken from reference TRBV7-2 and TRBJ1-2, reads GAGVSQSPSNKVTEKGKDVELRCDPISGHTALYWYRQSLGQGLEFLIYFQGNSAPDKSGLPSDRFSAERTGGSVSTLTIQRTQQEDSAVYLCASSLTGQTNYGYTFGSGTRLTVV.

This clonotype has at least ten counts. The rearrangement links TRBV7-8 to TRBJ2-7, with TRBD2 identical over 7 bases. Germline V gene sequence: CDR1 SGHVS, CDR2 FQNEAQ. This CDR3 has 18 amino acids. Trimming removed 5 bases from V and 2 bases from J; junction bases left unmatched: 18. The CDR3 nucleotides are TGTGCCAGCAGCCCCCACCGTCGAGGACTAGAACCTGCCTACGAGCAGTACTTC. It codes for CASSPHRRGLEPAYEQYF.

Written as DNA, the CDR3 is TGCGCCAGCCCGGGGGTACAGGGGGCGAGCACTGAAGCTTTCTTT. Amino acids: CASPGVQGASTEAFF. The V and J genes are TRBV5-1 and TRBJ1-1, with 9 bases fitting TRBD1. CDR3 length equals 15 residues. V was clipped by 7 bases and J by 4 bases; unmatched bases: 11. Germline CDR1 is SGHRS and CDR2 is YFSETQ.

Comments on this clonotype: This may stem from a read error, because a much larger clone lies one nucleotide away. The chain is built from TRBV12-3 or TRBV12-4 and TRBJ2-1; TRBD1 matches 8 bases. J lost 3 bases, V lost 7 bases, and 5 bases had no gene match. The CDR3 covers 14 residues. As DNA, the CDR3 is TGTGCCAGCAAACCCGGGACAGGCTACAATGAGCAGTTCTTC. It codes for CASKPGTGYNEQFF.

The table lists this clonotype with a few counts. The CDR3 sequence: CASRSGRAFNEQFF. The DNA for the CDR3 is TGTGCCAGTCGTAGCGGGAGGGCCTTTAATGAGCAGTTCTTC. This sequence joins TRBV27 and TRBJ2-1; 11 nucleotides agree with TRBD2. J gave up 7 bases and V 9 bases, and 8 bases lay outside the gene matches. Germline CDR1 is MNHEY and CDR2 is SMNVEV (reference sequence). The CDR3 is made up of 14 amino acids.

This clonotype was seen at least ten times. The chain employs TRBV19 and TRBJ1-1; 7 bases fit TRBD1. Germline CDR1 is LNHDA and CDR2 is SQIVND (reference sequence). CDR3 size: 15 residues. Trimming removed 3 bases from V and 4 bases from J; junction bases left unmatched: 8. The CDR3 nucleotides are TGTGCCAGTAGTATGGACCCAGGGGGAACCACTGAAGCTTTCTTT. As protein: CASSMDPGGTTEAFF. Supplemented by reference TRBV19 and TRBJ1-1, the full variable domain reads DGGITQSPKYLFRKEGQNVTLSCEQNLNHDAMYWYRQDPGQGLRLIYYSQIVNDFQKGDIAEGYSVSREKKESFPLTVTSAQKNPTAFYLCASSMDPGGTTEAFFGQGTRLTVV.

The V and J genes are TRBV10-3 and TRBJ1-1; D unclear. This CDR3 has 16 residues. The germline CDR1 and CDR2 sequences are ENHRY and SYGVKD. V dropped 3 bases and J dropped 3 bases, with 17 bases sitting between them. The CDR3 sequence is CAISERMGEKDTEAFF. Here the CDR3 DNA reads TGTGCCATCAGTGAACGAATGGGCGAGAAGGACACTGAAGCTTTCTTT.

This clonotype was observed many times. The rearrangement uses TRBV10-3 and TRBJ2-1, with D possibly matching TRBD1 (6 bases). Deletions cut 4 bases from V and 7 bases from J, with 14 bases between. This CDR3 region has 14 residues. The germline V gene has CDR1 ENHRY and CDR2 SYGVKD. The CDR3 DNA is TGTGCCATCAGTGCGGAAGGGGGTAGGAATGAGCAGTTCTTC. It encodes CAISAEGGRNEQFF.

This clonotype was counted many times. The chain is built from TRBV4-1 and TRBJ2-1; possible D gene TRBD1, 8 bases. The CDR3 is 15 residues long. CDR1 is MGHRA, CDR2 YSYEKL, per germline. V was cut by 4 bases and J by 9 bases, with 19 bases left in between. CDR3 residues: CASSPGQGLTGEQFF. CDR3 DNA sequence: TGCGCCAGCAGCCCAGGACAGGGACTAACGGGTGAGCAGTTCTTC.

The V gene is TRBV20-1, the J gene TRBJ2-7; D is ambiguous. V was trimmed by 0 bases and J by 0 bases, leaving 9 bases between them. The CDR3 is 14 amino acids. The germline V gene has CDR1 DFQATT and CDR2 SNEGSKA (reference sequence). The CDR3 region is CSARDIGDSYEQYF. DNA of the CDR3: TGCAGTGCTAGAGATATTGGTGACTCCTACGAGCAGTACTTC.

The chain has TRBV30 and TRBJ2-7; 8 bases map to TRBD2. From germline, CDR1 is GTSNPN and CDR2 SVGIG (reference sequence). The CDR3 covers 18 residues. J lost 0 bases, V lost 2 bases, and 15 bases had no gene match. The CDR3, as DNA: TGTGCCTGGAGTAGGTGGTTAGCGGGACCAAATACCTCCTACGAGCAGTACTTC. This gives the protein CAWSRWLAGPNTSYEQYF.

This clonotype was detected only a few times. The chain has TRBV4-1 and TRBJ2-5; D is unresolved. Trimming removed 0 bases from V and 4 bases from J, with 6 bases in between. Germline V CDR1 and CDR2: MGHRA, YSYEKL. CDR3 length: 13 residues. Here the CDR3 reads CASSQERGETQYF. In DNA, the CDR3 is TGCGCCAGCAGCCAAGAGAGAGGAGAGACCCAGTACTTC.

This clonotype was picked up many times. A junction end diverges from the germline sequence, so it may reflect a read error. This rearrangement joins TRBV12-3 or TRBV12-4 to TRBJ2-3, with D possibly TRBD2 on 6 matching bases. CDR3 size: 14 residues. The CDR3 reads CASSLAAGTDTQYF. The CDR3 DNA follows: TGTGCCAGCAGCTTAGCGGCGGGCACAGATACGCAGTATTTT.

This clonotype has only a few counts. In DNA, the CDR3 is TGCGCCAGCAGCCAGAGCGGAAACTCCTACGAGCAGTACTTC. The encoded protein is CASSQSGNSYEQYF. The V and J genes are TRBV4-1 and TRBJ2-7, with D possibly matching TRBD2 (5 bases). The germline CDR1 and CDR2 sequences are MGHRA and YSYEKL. V was clipped by 3 bases and J by 0 bases, with 9 bases between them. The CDR3 consists of 14 residues.

This clonotype was seen at least ten times. J is TRBJ1-3 and V is TRBV28; tentative D call: TRBD1 (5 bases). V lost 10 bases, J lost 3 bases, and 16 bases lay in between. The CDR3 contains 14 residues. Germline V gene data show CDR1 as MDHEN and CDR2 as SYDVKM. CDR3 in amino acids: CATRGGEVGNTIYF. The CDR3 bases are TGTGCCACACGGGGGGGAGAGGTTGGAAACACCATATATTTT.

There are many counts of this clonotype. The CDR3 region has the DNA TGTGCCAGCAGTTACTCCGAGGCCTACGAGCAGTACTTC. Its translation is CASSYSEAYEQYF. V and J are TRBV6-2 or TRBV6-3 and TRBJ2-7, with D unclear. The CDR3 has 13 amino acids. V was shortened by 0 bases and J by 2 bases, with 5 bases between the two germline ends. Germline-derived CDR1 and CDR2 are MNHEY and SVGEGT.

This clonotype was observed at least ten times. This chain joins TRBV20-1 and TRBJ2-1; 11 nucleotides align to TRBD2. CDR3 length: 12 amino acids. Germline lookup yields CDR1 DFQATT and CDR2 SNEGSKA (reference sequence). Germline trimming cut 5 bases from V and 6 bases from J; bases unmatched to any gene: 0. CDR3 sequence reads: CSALAGGNEQFF. CDR3 DNA sequence: TGCAGTGCTCTAGCGGGGGGCAATGAGCAGTTCTTC.